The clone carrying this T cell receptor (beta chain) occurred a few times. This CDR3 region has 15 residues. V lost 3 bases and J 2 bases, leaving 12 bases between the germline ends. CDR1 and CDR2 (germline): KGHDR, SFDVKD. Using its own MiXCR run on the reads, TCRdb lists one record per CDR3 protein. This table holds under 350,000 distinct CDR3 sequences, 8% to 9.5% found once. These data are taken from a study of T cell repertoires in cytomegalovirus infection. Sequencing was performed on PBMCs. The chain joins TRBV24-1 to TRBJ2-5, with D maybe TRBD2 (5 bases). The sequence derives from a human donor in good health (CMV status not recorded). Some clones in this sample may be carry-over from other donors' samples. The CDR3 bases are TGTGCCACCAGTGATAGAGGGCTTCTTCAAGAGACCCAGTACTTC. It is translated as CATSDRGLLQETQYF.